This TCR beta chain emerged from a study of blood T cell repertoires in COVID-19. The data were produced by immunoSEQ multiplex PCR, yet TCRdb's version contains in-frame clones alone and is incomplete. The sample has 380,000 or so clones, roughly nine tenths seen once; the top ten hold around 1.3%. V dropped 0 bases and J dropped 3 bases, with 12 bases sitting between them. Germline lookup yields CDR1 KGHSH and CDR2 LQKENI. The CDR3 consists of 16 residues. This receptor was obtained from a man aged 40-55 years with acute or convalescent COVID-19. The genes are TRBV18 and TRBJ2-1, with D possibly matching TRBD2 (6 bases). Sequencing used peripheral blood. CDR3 protein: CASSPPMRRDYNEQFF. In DNA, the CDR3 is TGTGCCAGCTCACCACCGATGAGGCGGGACTACAATGAGCAGTTCTTC.